What follows describes a single T cell receptor beta chain. Its antigen is unidentified. Per germline, CDR1 SQVTM and CDR2 ANQGSEA. CDR3 length: 13 amino acids. The data belong to a study of shared clonotypes between healthy human individuals. For the study at large: There were three CD4 naive, three CD4 memory, two CD8 naive and one CD8 memory plates per donor.

Whole-study findings and limits: The study sampled only blood, and tissue repertoires likely differ.

Assay used: immunoSEQ multiplex PCR; TCRdb lists only in-frame clones, some missing. Counted here are about 700,000 clones, 90% to 95% occurring once; the ten biggest clones make up about a quarter. Only CD45RO-negative cells positively selected for CCR7 counted as naive CD8 cells, so terminally differentiated effector memory CD45RA+ cells were excluded. Healthy and HIV-negative, the adult donors had no recent acute infections or vaccinations. The rearrangement links TRBV29-1 to TRBJ2-7; possibly TRBD2 for D (5 bases). This clonotype was sampled from a man aged 25 to 40 in good health. The source material was naive CD8+ T cells sorted from blood. CDR3 sequence (DNA): TGCAGTCAAGAGACTACCAACTCCTACGAGCAGTACTTC. It specifies CSQETTNSYEQYF.